This is a list of T cell receptor beta chains from one sample in a study of CD8+CD57+ T cells in acquired aplastic anemia. One entry per CDR3 protein, called by TCRdb with MiXCR from the reads. The sample contains under 350,000 distinct CDR3 sequences, about three fifths of which appear only once. Sequencing was carried out using sorted CD4+, CD8+, or CD8+CD57+ T cells (not recorded which) from PBMCs. These receptors were taken from a human donor with aplastic anemia. CDR3s include the opening cysteine and the closing phenylalanine or tryptophan. Fields, in order: V gene, J gene, D gene, clone size, CDR3 protein, CDR3 DNA. D genes are given only for firm matches. Expanded clones are given a class, and other clones once, few, many or no size at all.

TRBV7-3,TRBJ2-1,-,-,CASSLLPQEQFF,TGTGCCAGCAGCTTACTCCCTCAAGAGCAGTTCTTC
TRBV18,TRBJ1-1,-,few,CASSGGSNTEAFF,TGTGCCAGCTCCGGGGGGAGTAACACTGAAGCTTTCTTT
TRBV2,TRBJ1-5,TRBD1,many,CASSGGTGGASKNQPQHF,TGTGCCAGCAGTGGGGGGACAGGGGGCGCCTCTAAGAATCAGCCCCAGCATTTT
TRBV7-8,TRBJ1-5,-,-,CASSIRQAHNQPQHF,TGTGCCAGCAGCATCCGACAGGCGCACAATCAGCCCCAGCATTTT
TRBV7-6,TRBJ1-1,-,once,CASSSSGQLNTEAFF,TGTGCCAGCAGCTCCTCCGGACAGCTGAACACTGAAGCTTTCTTT
TRBV6-4,TRBJ2-2,-,many,CASRQAWNTGELFF,TGTGCCAGCAGACAGGCCTGGAACACCGGGGAGCTGTTTTTT
TRBV9,TRBJ2-7,TRBD1,few,CASSVGGQGEYEQYF,TGTGCCAGCAGCGTAGGAGGACAGGGGGAGTACGAGCAGTACTTC
TRBV7-6,TRBJ2-5,-,-,CASSLRDGETQYF,TGTGCCAGCAGCTTAAGGGATGGAGAGACCCAGTACTTC
TRBV2,TRBJ1-4,-,-,CASSVRGGELFF,TGTGCCAGCAGTGTCAGGGGCGGGGAACTGTTTTTT
TRBV24-1,TRBJ2-7,-,-,CATSDPGTSPYEQYF,TGTGCCACCAGTGATCCCGGGACATCACCCTACGAGCAGTACTTC
TRBV20-1,TRBJ2-7,TRBD2,-,CSAERTSGGSSYEQYF,TGCAGTGCTGAAAGGACTAGCGGGGGTAGCTCCTACGAGCAGTACTTC
TRBV20-1,TRBJ2-5,-,many,CSARDLGGGTQYF,TGCAGTGCTAGAGACTTGGGAGGGGGGACCCAGTACTTC
TRBV6-4,TRBJ1-5,TRBD1,few,CASSPGTDNQPQHF,TGTGCCAGCAGCCCCGGGACAGATAATCAGCCCCAGCATTTT
TRBV10-3,TRBJ2-1,-,-,CATTGGSSYNEQFF,TGTGCCACCACCGGAGGGAGCTCCTACAATGAGCAGTTCTTC
TRBV7-3,TRBJ2-1,-,many,CASSATGPGVINEQFF,TGTGCCAGCAGCGCGACGGGACCGGGGGTGATCAATGAGCAGTTCTTC
TRBV11-3,TRBJ2-3,TRBD2,many,CASSPGLASRDTQYF,TGTGCCAGCAGCCCAGGACTAGCGTCACGGGATACGCAGTATTTT
TRBV25-1,TRBJ1-3,-,-,CASSTPGGNTVYF,TGTGCCAGCAGCACACCCGGTGGAAACACCGTATATTTT
TRBV5-1,TRBJ2-2,-,-,CASSLTAGSAGELFF,TGCGCCAGCAGCTTGACCGCGGGGAGTGCCGGGGAGCTGTTTTTT
TRBV11-2,TRBJ1-2,-,-,CASSFGHRLSFNYGYTF,TGTGCCAGCAGCTTTGGACATAGACTCTCTTTTAACTATGGCTACACCTTC
TRBV7-2,TRBJ1-2,TRBD1,-,CASRIQGADLYGYTF,TGTGCCAGCAGGATACAGGGGGCGGATTTGTATGGCTACACCTTC
TRBV7-2,TRBJ2-7,-,-,CASSNGQGTEQYF,TGTGCCAGCAGCAACGGGCAGGGGACCGAGCAGTACTTC
TRBV7-6,TRBJ2-7,-,once,CASSSAGSVVSYEQYF,TGTGCCAGCAGCTCCGCAGGGAGCGTCGTATCCTACGAGCAGTACTTC
TRBV20-1,TRBJ1-2,TRBD1,once,CSASSKGALGYTF,TGCAGTGCGTCGTCAAAGGGGGCTCTTGGCTACACCTTC
TRBV18,TRBJ2-3,-,few,CASSPRLGTDTQYF,TGTGCCAGCTCACCTCGTTTGGGGACAGATACGCAGTATTTT
TRBV7-9,TRBJ2-2,-,-,CASSLSQRTGELFF,TGTGCCAGCAGCTTATCCCAACGCACCGGGGAGCTGTTTTTT
TRBV29-1,TRBJ1-4,TRBD1,many,CSARTGDEKLFF,TGCAGCGCCCGGACAGGGGATGAAAAACTGTTTTTT
TRBV7-6,TRBJ1-2,-,-,CASSLGRGSGYTF,TGTGCCAGCAGCTTAGGGAGGGGGTCGGGCTACACCTTC
TRBV18,TRBJ2-7,-,many,CASSPQQNLYEQYF,TGTGCCAGCTCACCCCAGCAGAATCTCTACGAGCAGTACTTC
TRBV19,TRBJ1-1,-,-,CASSIRYRDWIGTEAFF,TGTGCCAGTAGTATCCGATACAGGGATTGGATAGGAACTGAAGCTTTCTTT
TRBV9,TRBJ1-6,-,-,CASSVELVNSPLHF,TGTGCCAGCAGCGTAGAGTTGGTAAATTCACCCCTCCACTTT
TRBV2,TRBJ2-3,TRBD2,few,CASSVLAGGLRVDTQYF,TGTGCCAGCAGCGTACTAGCGGGGGGGCTTCGGGTAGATACGCAGTATTTT
TRBV20-1,TRBJ2-5,-,-,CSAGGKETQYF,TGCAGTGCGGGCGGAAAAGAGACCCAGTACTTC
TRBV2,TRBJ1-2,TRBD1,-,CASRRQGTNYGYTF,TGTGCCAGCAGGAGACAGGGAACGAACTATGGCTACACCTTC
TRBV7-8,TRBJ1-1,-,-,CASSSDGRLGLTEAFF,TGTGCCAGCAGCTCAGATGGTCGGTTAGGCTTAACTGAAGCTTTCTTT
TRBV29-1,TRBJ2-2,-,-,CSGLRATNTGELFF,TGCAGCGGTCTACGCGCCACGAACACCGGGGAGCTGTTTTTT
TRBV7-2,TRBJ2-2,-,-,CASSLEGGTNTGELFF,TGTGCCAGCAGCTTAGAGGGGGGAACGAACACCGGGGAGCTGTTTTTT
TRBV19,TRBJ1-6,-,-,CASSIGEDNSPLHF,TGTGCCAGTAGTATAGGGGAAGATAATTCACCCCTCCACTTT
TRBV25-1,TRBJ1-1,TRBD1,once,CASSEDRVFTEAFF,TGTGCCAGCAGTGAGGACAGGGTGTTCACTGAAGCTTTCTTT
TRBV5-4,TRBJ1-2,TRBD1,-,CASSPTGAITGYTF,TGTGCCAGCAGCCCGACAGGGGCTATTACTGGCTACACCTTC
TRBV19,TRBJ2-7,TRBD2,-,CASSMGLAGGPEQYF,TGTGCCAGTAGTATGGGACTAGCGGGAGGGCCGGAACAGTACTTC
TRBV9,TRBJ1-1,-,once,CASRGLMNTEAFF,TGTGCCAGCAGGGGGTTAATGAACACTGAAGCTTTCTTT
TRBV5-4,TRBJ1-3,-,once,CASSLLTGGNTIYF,TGTGCCAGCAGCTTGCTGACAGGCGGAAACACCATATATTTT
TRBV7-2,TRBJ2-5,TRBD2,-,CASSPGLAGVSQYF,TGTGCCAGCAGCCCGGGACTAGCGGGAGTGTCCCAGTACTTC
TRBV5-5,TRBJ2-1,TRBD2,many,CASSSLAGSLFDEQFF,TGTGCCAGCAGCTCACTAGCGGGATCTCTGTTTGATGAGCAGTTCTTC
TRBV12-3/TRBV12-4,TRBJ2-5,TRBD2,-,CASSPGLGWETQYF,TGTGCCAGCAGCCCGGGACTAGGGTGGGAGACCCAGTACTTC
TRBV20-1,TRBJ1-5,-,once,CSASGGPRPQHF,TGCAGTGCTAGCGGTGGTCCGAGGCCCCAGCATTTT
TRBV5-1,TRBJ1-1,-,many,CASSPSVTNTEAFF,TGCGCCAGCAGCCCCTCGGTCACGAACACTGAAGCTTTCTTT
TRBV7-9,TRBJ1-6,-,-,CASSLEVTSWDSTGNSPLHF,TGTGCCAGCAGCTTAGAGGTTACGTCATGGGATTCTACTGGGAATTCACCCCTCCACTTT
TRBV10-3,TRBJ2-1,TRBD2,-,CASNSGVSYNEQFF,TGTGCCAGTAATAGCGGGGTTTCCTACAATGAGCAGTTCTTC
TRBV7-2,TRBJ1-2,-,many,CASSLGTATNYGYTF,TGTGCCAGCAGCTTAGGGACAGCTACTAACTATGGCTACACCTTC
TRBV5-5,TRBJ1-6,-,-,CASLSQDGVSPLHF,TGTGCCAGCCTCTCGCAGGACGGAGTATCACCCCTCCACTTT
TRBV5-6,TRBJ1-1,TRBD1,-,CASSPQGDMAFF,TGTGCCAGCAGCCCTCAGGGGGATATGGCTTTCTTT
TRBV5-1,TRBJ1-2,-,many,CASSLEEYWGYTF,TGCGCCAGCAGCTTAGAGGAGTACTGGGGCTACACCTTC